The 26 T cell receptor beta chains below come from one sample, sequenced in a study of cytomegalovirus exposure and HLA in healthy donors (dated by TCRdb to about 2017). The protocol used for the library was the immunoSEQ multiplex PCR assay. The multiplex PCR relied on a mix of 60 forward primers for TCR Vbeta segments and 13 reverse primers for TCR Jbeta segments. TCRdb carries this immuneACCESS record with in-frame sequences only. Its versions omit some clonotypes, under half of them owing to an unresolved V gene in the studies checked, with the rest unexplained. A total of some 110,000 clones appear in this sample, 70% to 80% of them only once. 1.6% of the sample is in the top ten clones. Input material: PBMCs. These receptors were obtained from a woman aged 18-35 years in good health and CMV-seronegative.

The chain links TRBV5-1 to TRBJ2-5; the D gene is possibly TRBD2 (6 bases). Between the trimmed V and J ends, which lost 3 bases and 2 bases, there was a span of 17 bases. CDR1 and CDR2 from the germline V gene are SGHRS and YFSETQ. This CDR3 spans 16 amino acids. CDR3 bases: TGCGCCAGCAGCTCCCTACCGAGGAGGGGACAAGAGACCCAGTACTTC. Its translation: CASSSLPRRGQETQYF.

The chain uses TRBV5-1 and TRBJ2-7; D is perhaps TRBD1 (6 bases). V dropped 7 bases and J dropped 3 bases, with 17 bases sitting between them. Germline-derived CDR1 and CDR2 are SGHRS and YFSETQ. The CDR3 extends over 14 amino acids. Here the CDR3 DNA reads TGCGCCAGCGCGGCAGGGGCAGGACTCTACGAGCAGTACTTC. Its translation is CASAAGAGLYEQYF.

V usage is TRBV30 and J usage is TRBJ1-3, with 8 positions matching TRBD1. V gave up 1 base and J gave up 7 bases; unmatched junction bases: 6. Germline V lookup: CDR1 GTSNPN, CDR2 SVGIG (reference sequence). This CDR3 region has 14 residues. CDR3 in amino acids: CAWSAGTGGNTIYF. In DNA, the CDR3 is TGTGCCTGGAGTGCGGGGACAGGAGGGAACACCATATATTTT.

The CDR3 nucleotides read TGTGCCAGCAATCCACCCAAGATTGGCTCAACTGGGGCCAACGTCCTGACTTTC. It yields the protein CASNPPKIGSTGANVLTF. This chain uses TRBV7-9 with TRBJ2-6; D gene unclear. CDR1 and CDR2 (germline): SEHNR, FQNEAQ (reference sequence). V lost 7 bases to trimming and J lost 2 bases, with 21 bases between them. The CDR3 contains 18 residues.

This clone has only a few counts. This rearrangement joins TRBV6-1 to TRBJ2-7; 8 bases are a match to TRBD1. V gave up 6 bases and J gave up 7 bases; unmatched junction bases: 8. This CDR3 spans 13 amino acids. Germline V gives CDR1 MNHNS, CDR2 SASEGT. The CDR3 sequence: CASSIQGVREQYF. CDR3 bases: TGTGCCAGCAGCATACAGGGGGTAAGGGAGCAGTACTTC.

This chain connects TRBV10-1 to TRBJ1-2; D remains ambiguous. Germline CDR1 and CDR2: WNHNN and SYGVQD (reference sequence). The CDR3 runs 14 residues. V lost 2 bases, J lost 7 bases, and 14 bases lay in between. The CDR3 DNA follows: TGCGCCAGCAGTGAGCCCGGTCGGGAGGGTGGCTACACCTTC. Translating it yields CASSEPGREGGYTF.

CDR3: CASRPGGGVHGYTF. CDR3 DNA: TGTGCCAGCAGGCCTGGGGGAGGGGTTCATGGCTACACCTTC. V usage is TRBV2 and J usage is TRBJ1-2, with a weak D call TRBD1 (5 bases). The ends were cut back, 6 bases at V and 6 bases at J, with 17 bases in the middle. CDR1 and CDR2 from the germline V gene are SNHLY and FYNNEI. CDR3 size: 14 residues.

The rearrangement links TRBV6-6 to TRBJ2-7, with a tentative D call TRBD1 (5 bases). Trimming pared 2 bases from V and 4 bases from J, leaving 12 bases between. Looked up from germline, CDR1 is MNHNY and CDR2 is SVGAGI (reference sequence). The CDR3 covers 14 residues. Written as DNA, the CDR3 is TGTGCCAGCAGTTACGAGGCAGGGCCTTACGAGCAGTACTTC. Its translation is CASSYEAGPYEQYF.

V usage is TRBV27 and J usage is TRBJ2-7; TRBD1 matches at 10 bases. Germline V gene data show CDR1 as MNHEY and CDR2 as SMNVEV (reference sequence). This CDR3 comprises 14 residues. V lost 6 bases, J lost 4 bases, and 6 bases stayed unmatched. This CDR3 reads CASSGQGVGYEQYF. The CDR3 DNA reads as TGTGCCAGCAGCGGACAGGGGGTTGGGTACGAGCAGTACTTC.

This rearrangement joins TRBV7-9 to TRBJ1-3, with D hard to call. Looked up from germline, CDR1 is SEHNR and CDR2 is FQNEAQ (reference sequence). The CDR3 has 12 amino acids. With 2 bases removed from V and 5 bases from J, the gap between germline ends came to 4 bases. The CDR3 protein is CASSLYRNTIYF. DNA for the CDR3: TGTGCCAGCAGCTTATACAGAAACACCATATATTTT.

This chain connects TRBV28 to TRBJ1-1; the match to TRBD1 covers 8 bases. This CDR3 has 13 residues. Germline assignment: CDR1 MDHEN and CDR2 SYDVKM. V trimming: 8 bases; J trimming: 3 bases; junction bases outside the gene matches: 5. The CDR3, as DNA: TGTGCCAGCCTGCAGGGGGCGGACACTGAAGCTTTCTTT. Translated, it gives CASLQGADTEAFF.

A note on this clone: No conserved phenylalanine or tryptophan ends this CDR3, so it is likely a read error. The V call is TRBV9, the J call TRBJ1-5; no clear D gene. The CDR3 runs 15 residues. The V and J ends lost 4 bases and 1 base respectively, with 12 bases between them. Germline V CDR1 and CDR2: SGDLS, YYNGEE. CDR3 coding DNA: TGTGCCAGCAGCCCATGGGCCTTAAGCAATCAGCCCCAGCATGTT. Amino acid sequence: CASSPWALSNQPQHV.

This chain joins TRBV6-6 and TRBJ1-1; 8 bases are shared with TRBD1. The CDR3 consists of 13 residues. Germline V gives CDR1 MNHNY, CDR2 SVGAGI (reference sequence). J was trimmed by 13 bases and V by 4 bases; bases with no gene match: 11. The CDR3 nucleotides are TGTGCCAGCAGTTGGGGAGAGGACAGGGTGGTTTTCTTT. Its protein product is CASSWGEDRVVFF.

Only a few counts were recorded for this clone. The chain has TRBV6-5 and TRBJ2-1; no clear D gene. In germline, CDR1 is MNHEY, CDR2 SVGAGI. V lost 4 bases and J 6 bases, leaving 10 bases between the germline ends. There are 13 residues in the CDR3. The CDR3 DNA reads TGTGCCAGCAGTTCCACTACCGCCAATGAGCAGTTCTTC. Translating gives CASSSTTANEQFF.

The chain uses TRBV4-1 and TRBJ2-5; D may be TRBD2 (6 bases). The assigned J gene may be wrong: the sequence end matches TRBJ2-7 better. Germline CDR1 is MGHRA and CDR2 is YSYEKL. CDR3 size: 17 residues. DNA of the CDR3: TGCGCCAGCAGCCAAGATCCACCGGAGGGCTTTTCCTACGAGCAGTACTTC. Protein: CASSQDPPEGFSYEQYF.

The CDR3 nucleotides read TGCACCAGCAGCCATACGACAGGGAACTGTATTGAAAAACTGTTTTTT. This codes for CTSSHTTGNCIEKLFF. The J gene is TRBJ1-4, the V gene TRBV1; the D segment call TRBD1 is taken from the table without a DNA check. TRBV1 is a listed pseudogene. The CDR3 covers 16 residues.

This rearrangement joins TRBV5-4 to TRBJ2-5; TRBD2 aligns across 8 bases. CDR3 length equals 16 residues. Per germline, CDR1 SGHNT and CDR2 YYREEE (reference sequence). The V gene end was trimmed by 0 bases and the J gene end by 4 bases; junction bases not matched to a gene: 8. The CDR3 protein is CASSLAGGPGVETQYF. CDR3 sequence (DNA): TGTGCCAGCAGCTTGGCGGGGGGGCCGGGTGTAGAGACCCAGTACTTC.

Only one count was recorded for this clone. V is TRBV6-5 and J is TRBJ1-1, with D perhaps matching TRBD1 (5 bases). The V end was cut by 0 bases, the J end by 4 bases, with 12 bases between. CDR1 and CDR2 (germline): MNHEY, SVGAGI. The CDR3 covers 15 residues. As DNA, the CDR3 is TGTGCCAGCAGTTACTCTCCAGGGTTGGGCACTGAAGCTTTCTTT. The encoded protein is CASSYSPGLGTEAFF.

The V call is TRBV9, the J call TRBJ2-5, with D possibly matching TRBD1 (5 bases). Between the trimmed V and J ends, which lost 0 bases and 5 bases, there was a span of 11 bases. The germline V gene encodes CDR1 SGDLS and CDR2 YYNGEE. CDR3 length: 14 amino acids. The CDR3 is CASSVEGEGETQYF. The CDR3, as DNA: TGTGCCAGCAGCGTAGAAGGGGAAGGGGAGACCCAGTACTTC.

The chain joins TRBV6-5 to TRBJ1-5, with D tentatively TRBD1 (5 bases). The CDR3 is made up of 13 amino acids. The germline V gene encodes CDR1 MNHEY and CDR2 SVGAGI. Trimming took off 0 bases at V and 7 bases at J, with 7 bases between the two ends. Here the CDR3 DNA reads TGTGCCAGCAGTTACTCGTGGGGCCAGCCCCAGCATTTT. It codes for CASSYSWGQPQHF.

The genes are TRBV7-9 and TRBJ2-7; 8 bases match TRBD1. The CDR3 spans 15 residues. Looked up from germline, CDR1 is SEHNR and CDR2 is FQNEAQ (reference sequence). Unmatched junction bases numbered 9, after V lost 5 bases and J lost 3 bases. The CDR3 protein is CASSRTGLKFYEQYF. The CDR3 bases are TGTGCCAGCAGCCGGACAGGGTTGAAGTTCTACGAGCAGTACTTC. Using reference TRBV7-9 and TRBJ2-7 for the parts outside the CDR3, the full variable domain is DTGVSQNPRHKITKRGQNVTFRCDPISEHNRLYWYRQTLGQGPEFLTYFQNEAQLEKSRLLSDRFSAERPKGSFSTLEIQRTEQGDSAMYLCASSRTGLKFYEQYFGPGTRLTVT.

The V call is TRBV9, the J call TRBJ2-1; 12 positions agree with TRBD2. The CDR3 extends over 15 amino acids. Germline assignment: CDR1 SGDLS and CDR2 YYNGEE. The trim removed 3 bases at V and 4 bases at J, leaving 2 bases unmatched. Here the CDR3 reads CASSALAGGYNEQFF. The CDR3 nucleotides are TGTGCCAGCAGCGCACTAGCGGGGGGATACAATGAGCAGTTCTTC.

The rearrangement links TRBV4-1 to TRBJ1-2; TRBD1 aligns across 7 bases. The length of the CDR3 is 15 residues. Germline V CDR1 and CDR2: MGHRA, YSYEKL. After removal of 4 bases from V and 6 bases from J, the junction contained 11 bases not matched to a gene. The CDR3 sequence is CASSPHAGRGDGYTF. The CDR3 DNA follows: TGCGCCAGCAGCCCCCACGCGGGCAGGGGGGATGGCTACACCTTC.

The CDR3, as DNA: TGTGCCAGCAGCACTTTACCGGGACAGGGGAAGTTCTTC. Its protein product is CASSTLPGQGKFF. The chain carries TRBV7-9 and TRBJ2-1; TRBD1 agrees at 10 bases. This CDR3 contains 13 residues. The V and J ends lost 5 bases and 14 bases, in that order; junction bases with no gene match: 9. Germline CDR1 and CDR2: SEHNR and FQNEAQ (reference sequence).

This rearrangement joins TRBV4-2 to TRBJ1-1; 10 bases fit TRBD1. Germline assignment: CDR1 LGHNA and CDR2 YNFKEQ. Unmatched junction bases numbered 8, after V lost 0 bases and J lost 10 bases. The CDR3 totals 15 residues. CDR3 protein: CASSQERGQGIGAFF. The DNA for the CDR3 is TGTGCCAGCAGCCAAGAGCGGGGACAGGGGATAGGAGCTTTCTTT.

The chain carries TRBV15 and TRBJ2-7; D is possibly TRBD1 (6 bases). Trimming removed 0 bases at V and 5 bases at J, with 11 bases between. Germline loops: CDR1 LNHNV, CDR2 YYDKDF (reference sequence). The CDR3 totals 14 residues. This chain's CDR3 is CATSRDQGWNEQYF. The CDR3, as DNA: TGTGCCACCAGCAGAGATCAGGGGTGGAACGAGCAGTACTTC.